This TCR beta chain was identified during a study of OX40 agonist ivuxolimab in advanced cancers. Across the whole study: Patients received the agonistic anti-OX40 (CD134) antibody ivuxolimab. Those enrolled were about 80% male, with a mean age of approximately 60 years and ages from about 20 to 85. Allowance was made for prior anti-PD-1, anti-PD-L1 or anti-CTLA-4 therapy, and about 44% had some.

Points from the study as a whole: Expanded clones were, on average, more numerous in CD8+ T cells than in CD4+.

The CDR3 spans 15 residues. Germline-derived CDR1 and CDR2 are SGHAT and FQNNGV. The trim removed 1 base at V and 14 bases at J, leaving 11 bases unmatched. TCRdb's copy holds only in-frame clones and misses some; the assay was immunoSEQ multiplex PCR. The table shows about 42,000 clones, with over 75% occurring only once. Comment on this clone: Its antigen remains unidentified.

The specimen comprised CD4+ or CD8+ T cells sorted from blood, sampled in a trial of the OX40 agonist ivuxolimab. The chain employs TRBV11-2 and TRBJ1-6; 7 bases match TRBD1. The clonotype comes from an adult with an advanced solid tumor such as melanoma, head and neck, liver or kidney cancer. The CDR3 loop reads CASSLGQGGRRALHF. The CDR3, as DNA: TGTGCCAGCAGCTTAGGACAGGGAGGGAGGAGGGCCCTCCACTTT.